Below, 14 T cell receptor beta chains from the same sample are listed, as sequenced in a study of cytomegalovirus exposure and HLA in healthy donors. PCR primers comprised 60 Vbeta and 13 Jbeta primers. Clones were read by immunoSEQ multiplex PCR, and TCRdb kept only the in-frame ones, dropping some. The ten top clones account for almost 0.75%, within a sample of 150,000 to 250,000 clones. The sample taken for sequencing was PBMCs. The receptors were sampled from a boy aged 5-17 years in good health and CMV-seronegative.

This chain uses TRBV6-1 with TRBJ2-7; D is possibly TRBD1 (6 bases). Germline V gene lookup returns CDR1 MNHNS and CDR2 SASEGT. This CDR3 region has 13 residues. With 5 bases removed from V and 3 bases from J, the gap between germline ends came to 11 bases. CDR3: CASSPGDVYEQYF. CDR3 DNA: TGTGCCAGCAGTCCAGGGGACGTCTACGAGCAGTACTTC.

A remark on this clone: The germline gene is not matched at one end of the junction; a read error may be the cause. This chain links TRBV6-5 with TRBJ2-3, with D perhaps matching TRBD2 (6 bases). This CDR3 spans 12 amino acids. Germline loops: CDR1 MNHEY, CDR2 SVGAGI. CDR3 in amino acids: CATSYSGGDLNF. DNA for the CDR3: TGTGCCACCAGTTACTCTGGCGGGGACCTGAATTTT.

V gene TRBV5-1 combines with J gene TRBJ2-7; 9 bases align to TRBD1. V lost 5 bases and J lost 2; bases outside the gene matches: 5. CDR1 SGHRS and CDR2 YFSETQ come from the germline V gene. This CDR3 contains 14 residues. CDR3: CASRGTGTTYEQYF. In nucleotides, the CDR3 is TGCGCCAGCAGGGGGACAGGGACAACCTACGAGCAGTACTTC.

The rearrangement uses TRBV4-2 and TRBJ2-5; 9 positions match TRBD2. The J segment lost 11 bases and the V segment lost 1 base, leaving 5 bases of the junction unmatched. The CDR3 length is 13 residues. The germline gives CDR1 LGHNA, CDR2 YNFKEQ. The DNA of the CDR3 is TGTGCCAGCAGCCAAGTCCTAGCGGGGCCTCAGTACTTC. It translates to CASSQVLAGPQYF.

This chain uses TRBV11-2 with TRBJ1-2, with D possibly matching TRBD1 (5 bases). The CDR3 covers 13 residues. V lost 8 bases to trimming and J lost 4 bases, with 14 bases between them. Germline lookup yields CDR1 SGHAT and CDR2 FQNNGV. The CDR3 loop reads CASQGGESYGYTF. The CDR3 nucleotides read TGTGCCAGCCAGGGAGGGGAATCCTATGGCTACACCTTC.

The rearrangement joins TRBV6-5 to TRBJ2-2; 7 bases are shared with TRBD1. With V trimmed by 6 bases and J by 4 bases, 2 bases remained unmatched. There are 13 residues in the CDR3. The germline gives CDR1 MNHEY, CDR2 SVGAGI. CDR3 bases: TGTGCCAGCAGACAGGGGCCCACCGGGGAGCTGTTTTTT. Protein: CASRQGPTGELFF.

This chain joins TRBV10-2 and TRBJ2-3; 9 nucleotides match TRBD2. CDR3 size: 12 residues. Trimming at V came to 8 bases and at J to 6 bases, leaving 3 bases not matched to a gene. Germline V gene sequence: CDR1 WSHSY, CDR2 SAAADI. The CDR3 sequence: CASFAGGDTQYF. CDR3 coding DNA: TGCGCCAGCTTCGCGGGGGGGGATACGCAGTATTTT.

The chain employs TRBV4-1 and TRBJ1-4; 7 nucleotides agree with TRBD1. Germline CDR1 is MGHRA and CDR2 is YSYEKL. The CDR3 covers 12 residues. After removal of 3 bases from V and 8 bases from J, the junction contained 0 bases not matched to a gene. The CDR3 bases are TGCGCCAGCAGCCACAGGGGGGAAAAACTGTTTTTT. Amino acids: CASSHRGEKLFF.

This chain uses TRBV5-1 with TRBJ1-1; the D gene is possibly TRBD1 (5 bases). Germline V gene sequence: CDR1 SGHRS, CDR2 YFSETQ. The CDR3 runs to 13 residues. V was trimmed by 9 bases and J by 0 bases, leaving 12 bases between them. Here the CDR3 DNA reads TGCGCCACCGGAGACAGCCTGAACACTGAAGCTTTCTTT. Protein product: CATGDSLNTEAFF.

The chain combines TRBV19 with TRBJ1-3; D not certain. The length of the CDR3 is 12 residues. The V end lost 7 bases, the J end lost 2 bases, and 6 bases lay between the germline ends. Germline V gene lookup returns CDR1 LNHDA and CDR2 SQIVND (reference sequence). For the CDR3, the DNA is TGTGCCAGTAAAGAGACTGGAAACACCATATATTTT. Encoded protein: CASKETGNTIYF.

V usage is TRBV2 and J usage is TRBJ1-5, with a possible D match to TRBD1 (5 bases). The CDR3 is 15 amino acids. The V end lost 2 bases, the J end lost 0 bases, and 8 bases lay between the germline ends. CDR1 is SNHLY and CDR2 is FYNNEI in the germline V gene. CDR3 DNA sequence: TGTGCCAGCAGTGAACAGGGTAGTAGCAATCAGCCCCAGCATTTT. The encoded protein is CASSEQGSSNQPQHF.

The chain links TRBV30 to TRBJ2-2, with a possible D match to TRBD1 (5 bases). Germline V gene data show CDR1 as GTSNPN and CDR2 as SVGIG (reference sequence). V was clipped by 3 bases and J by 6 bases, with 14 bases between them. The CDR3 extends over 14 amino acids. CDR3 region: CAWRQGAGAGELFF. CDR3 coding DNA: TGTGCCTGGAGGCAGGGTGCTGGTGCCGGGGAGCTGTTTTTT.

The rearrangement links TRBV27 to TRBJ2-5; 7 bases are shared with TRBD1. The CDR3 consists of 15 residues. Trimming took 1 base from V and 7 from J; bases not matched to a gene: 9. Germline V CDR1 and CDR2: MNHEY, SMNVEV (reference sequence). The CDR3 DNA is TGTGCCAGCAGTTTATTTGGGCAGGGGGTAGTGACCCAGTACTTC. It specifies CASSLFGQGVVTQYF.

This chain connects TRBV27 to TRBJ2-6; TRBD2 is a possible D gene (5 bases). The CDR3 runs 15 residues. Germline V gene sequence: CDR1 MNHEY, CDR2 SMNVEV (reference sequence). V was clipped by 0 bases and J by 2 bases, with 5 bases between them. Written as DNA, the CDR3 is TGTGCCAGCAGTTTATCGGGAGCTGGGGCCAACGTCCTGACTTTC. As protein: CASSLSGAGANVLTF.